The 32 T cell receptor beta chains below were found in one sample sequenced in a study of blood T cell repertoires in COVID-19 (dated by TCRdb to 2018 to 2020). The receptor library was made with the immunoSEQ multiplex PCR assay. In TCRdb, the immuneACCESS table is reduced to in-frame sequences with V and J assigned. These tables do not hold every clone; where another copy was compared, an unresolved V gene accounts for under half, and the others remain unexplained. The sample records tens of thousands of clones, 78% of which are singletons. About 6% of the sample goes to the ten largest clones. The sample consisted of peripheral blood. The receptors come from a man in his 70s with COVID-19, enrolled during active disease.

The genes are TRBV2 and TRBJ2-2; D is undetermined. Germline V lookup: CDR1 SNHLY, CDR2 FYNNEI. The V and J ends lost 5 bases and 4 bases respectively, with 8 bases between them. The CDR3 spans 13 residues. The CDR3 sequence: CASSLSFTGELFF. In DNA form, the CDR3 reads TGTGCCAGCAGTCTTTCTTTCACCGGGGAGCTGTTTTTT.

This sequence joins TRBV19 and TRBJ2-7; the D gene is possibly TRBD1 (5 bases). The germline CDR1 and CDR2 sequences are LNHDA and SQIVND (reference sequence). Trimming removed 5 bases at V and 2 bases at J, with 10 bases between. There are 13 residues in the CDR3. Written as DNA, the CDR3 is TGTGCCAGTAGTTCCGGACACACCTACGAGCAGTACTTC. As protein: CASSSGHTYEQYF.

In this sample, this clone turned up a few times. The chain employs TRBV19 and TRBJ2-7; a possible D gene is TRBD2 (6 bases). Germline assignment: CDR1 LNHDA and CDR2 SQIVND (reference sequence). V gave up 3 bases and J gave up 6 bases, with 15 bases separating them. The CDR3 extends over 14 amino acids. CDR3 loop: CASSIPTRTGEQYF. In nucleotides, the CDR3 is TGTGCCAGTAGTATTCCGACTAGGACGGGCGAGCAGTACTTC.

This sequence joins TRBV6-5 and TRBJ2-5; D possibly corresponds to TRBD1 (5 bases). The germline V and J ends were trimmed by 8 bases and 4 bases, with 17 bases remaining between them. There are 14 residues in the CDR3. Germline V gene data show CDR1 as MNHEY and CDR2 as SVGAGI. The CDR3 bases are TGTGCCAGCTTGGGGCAGGGAATAGGAGAGACCCAGTACTTC. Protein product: CASLGQGIGETQYF.

This CDR3 is CSVAGQGGKTQYF. The CDR3 DNA is TGCAGCGTTGCGGGACAGGGTGGAAAGACCCAGTACTTC. The rearrangement uses TRBV29-1 and TRBJ2-5; TRBD1 aligns across 9 bases. The CDR3 is made up of 13 amino acids. CDR1 SQVTM and CDR2 ANQGSEA come from the germline V gene. After removal of 4 bases from V and 6 bases from J, the junction contained 6 bases not matched to a gene.

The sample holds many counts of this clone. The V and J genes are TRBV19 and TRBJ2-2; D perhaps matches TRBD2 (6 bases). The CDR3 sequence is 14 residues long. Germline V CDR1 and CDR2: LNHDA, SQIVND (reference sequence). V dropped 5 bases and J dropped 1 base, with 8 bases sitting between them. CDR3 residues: CASSLRENTGELFF. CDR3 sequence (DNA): TGTGCCAGTAGTCTGCGGGAGAACACCGGGGAGCTGTTTTTT.

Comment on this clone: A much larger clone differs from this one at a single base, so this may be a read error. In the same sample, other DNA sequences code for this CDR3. CDR3 residues: CASRDRNSPLHF. CDR3 nucleotides: TGTGCCAGTAGGGACAGAAATTCACCCCTCCACTTT. The chain recombines TRBV19 with TRBJ1-6; perhaps TRBD1 as D (6 bases). Germline loops: CDR1 LNHDA, CDR2 SQIVND (reference sequence). This CDR3 spans 12 amino acids. The V and J ends lost 6 bases and 7 bases respectively, with 7 bases between them. Full variable domain (remainder filled in from reference TRBV19 and TRBJ1-6): DGGITQSPKYLFRKEGQNVTLSCEQNLNHDAMYWYRQDPGQGLRLIYYSQIVNDFQKGDIAEGYSVSREKKESFPLTVTSAQKNPTAFYLCASRDRNSPLHFGNGTRLTVT.

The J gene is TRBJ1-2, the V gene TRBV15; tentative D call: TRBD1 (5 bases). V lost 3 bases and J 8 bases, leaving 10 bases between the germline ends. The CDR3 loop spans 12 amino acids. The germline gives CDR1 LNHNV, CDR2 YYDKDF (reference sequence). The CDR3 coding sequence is TGTGCCACCAGCAGGGACATGTACGGCTACACCTTC. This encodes CATSRDMYGYTF.

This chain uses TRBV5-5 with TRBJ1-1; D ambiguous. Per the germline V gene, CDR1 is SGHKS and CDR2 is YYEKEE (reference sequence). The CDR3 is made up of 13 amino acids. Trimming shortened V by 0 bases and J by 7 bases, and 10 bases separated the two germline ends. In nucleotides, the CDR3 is TGTGCCAGCAGCTTGGACAAAGTCGTTGAAGCTTTCTTT. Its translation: CASSLDKVVEAFF.

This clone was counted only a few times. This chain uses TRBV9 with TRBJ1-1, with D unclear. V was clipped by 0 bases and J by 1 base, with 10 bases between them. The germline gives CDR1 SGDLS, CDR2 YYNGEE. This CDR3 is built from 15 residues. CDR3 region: CASSVGGVGNTEAFF. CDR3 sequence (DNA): TGTGCCAGCAGCGTAGGAGGCGTCGGGAACACTGAAGCTTTCTTT.

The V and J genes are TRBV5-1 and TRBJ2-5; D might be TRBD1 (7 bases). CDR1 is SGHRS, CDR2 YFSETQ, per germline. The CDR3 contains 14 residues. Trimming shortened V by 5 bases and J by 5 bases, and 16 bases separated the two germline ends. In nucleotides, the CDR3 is TGCGCCAGCAGGGGACAGACTAGTGTGGAGACCCAGTACTTC. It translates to CASRGQTSVETQYF.

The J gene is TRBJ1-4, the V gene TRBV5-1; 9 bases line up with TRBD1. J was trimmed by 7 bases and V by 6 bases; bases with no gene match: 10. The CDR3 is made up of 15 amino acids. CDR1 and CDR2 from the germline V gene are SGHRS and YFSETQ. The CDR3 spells CASTSGDRVFEKLFF. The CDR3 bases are TGCGCCAGCACCTCGGGGGACAGGGTTTTTGAAAAACTGTTTTTT.

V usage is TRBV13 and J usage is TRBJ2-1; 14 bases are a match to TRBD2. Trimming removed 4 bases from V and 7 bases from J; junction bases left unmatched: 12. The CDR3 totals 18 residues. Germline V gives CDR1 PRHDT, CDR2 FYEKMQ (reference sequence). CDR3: CASSSIPGLAGDGNEQFF. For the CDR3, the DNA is TGTGCCAGCAGCTCTATCCCGGGACTAGCGGGGGACGGAAATGAGCAGTTCTTC.

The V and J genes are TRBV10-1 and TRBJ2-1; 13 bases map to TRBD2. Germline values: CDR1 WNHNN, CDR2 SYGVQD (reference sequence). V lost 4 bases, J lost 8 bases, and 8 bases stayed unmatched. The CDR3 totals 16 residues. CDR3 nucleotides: TGCGCCAGCAGTGGACTAGCGGGAGGCGGGGTCGATGAGCAGTTCTTC. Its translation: CASSGLAGGGVDEQFF.

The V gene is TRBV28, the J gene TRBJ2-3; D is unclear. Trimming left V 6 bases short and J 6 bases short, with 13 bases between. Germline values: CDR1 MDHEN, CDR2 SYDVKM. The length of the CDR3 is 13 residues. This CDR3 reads CASSLGPADTQYF. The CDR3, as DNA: TGTGCCAGCAGCTTGGGCCCGGCGGATACGCAGTATTTT.

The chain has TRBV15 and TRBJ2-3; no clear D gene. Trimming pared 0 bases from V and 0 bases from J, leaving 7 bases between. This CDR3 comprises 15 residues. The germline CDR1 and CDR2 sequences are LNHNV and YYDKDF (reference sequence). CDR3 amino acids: CATSREELSTDTQYF. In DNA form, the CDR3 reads TGTGCCACCAGCAGAGAAGAACTTAGCACAGATACGCAGTATTTT.

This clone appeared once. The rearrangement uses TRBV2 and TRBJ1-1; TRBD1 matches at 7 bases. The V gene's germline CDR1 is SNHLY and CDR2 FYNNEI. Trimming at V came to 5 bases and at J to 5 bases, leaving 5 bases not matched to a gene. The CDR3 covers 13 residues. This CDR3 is CASSYTGETEAFF. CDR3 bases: TGTGCCAGCAGTTATACAGGGGAAACTGAAGCTTTCTTT.

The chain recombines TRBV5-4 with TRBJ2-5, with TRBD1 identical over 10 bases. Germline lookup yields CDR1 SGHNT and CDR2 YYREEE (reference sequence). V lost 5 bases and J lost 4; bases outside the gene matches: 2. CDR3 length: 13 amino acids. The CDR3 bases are TGTGCCAGCAGTAGACAGGGGGCAGAGACCCAGTACTTC. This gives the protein CASSRQGAETQYF.

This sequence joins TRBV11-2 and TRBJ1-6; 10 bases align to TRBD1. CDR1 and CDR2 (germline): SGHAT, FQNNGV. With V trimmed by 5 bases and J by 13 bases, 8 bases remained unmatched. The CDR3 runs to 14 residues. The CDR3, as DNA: TGTGCCAGCAGCGGGGACAGGGGAGCCGCCCCCCTCCACTTT. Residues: CASSGDRGAAPLHF.

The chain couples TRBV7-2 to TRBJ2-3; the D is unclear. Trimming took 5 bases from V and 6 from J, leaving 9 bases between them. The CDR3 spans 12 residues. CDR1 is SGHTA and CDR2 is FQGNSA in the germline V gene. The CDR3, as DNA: TGTGCCAGCAGCCCCCTACCGGATACGCAGTATTTT. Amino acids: CASSPLPDTQYF.

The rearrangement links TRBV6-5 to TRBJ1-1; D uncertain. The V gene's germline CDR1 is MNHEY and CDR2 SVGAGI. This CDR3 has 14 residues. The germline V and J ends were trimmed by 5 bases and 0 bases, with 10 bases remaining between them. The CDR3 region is CASSPARMNTEAFF. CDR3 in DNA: TGTGCCAGCAGTCCAGCTAGAATGAACACTGAAGCTTTCTTT.

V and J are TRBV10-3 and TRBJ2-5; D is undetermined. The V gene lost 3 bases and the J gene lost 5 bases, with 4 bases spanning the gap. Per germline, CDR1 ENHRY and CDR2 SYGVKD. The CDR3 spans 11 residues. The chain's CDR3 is CAISDGETQYF. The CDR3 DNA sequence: TGTGCCATCAGTGACGGGGAGACCCAGTACTTC.

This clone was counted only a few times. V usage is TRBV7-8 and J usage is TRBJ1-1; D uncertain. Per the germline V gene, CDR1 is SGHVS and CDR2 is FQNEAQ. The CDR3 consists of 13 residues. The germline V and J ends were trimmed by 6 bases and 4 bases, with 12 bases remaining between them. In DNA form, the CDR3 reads TGTGCCAGCAGAGCCGTTACGGGCACTGAAGCTTTCTTT. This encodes CASRAVTGTEAFF.

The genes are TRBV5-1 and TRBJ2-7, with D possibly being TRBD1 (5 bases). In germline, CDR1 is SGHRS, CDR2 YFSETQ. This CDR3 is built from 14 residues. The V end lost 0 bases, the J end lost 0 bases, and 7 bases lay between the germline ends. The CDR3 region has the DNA TGCGCCAGCAGCTTGGGACAGCTCTCCTACGAGCAGTACTTC. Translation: CASSLGQLSYEQYF.

The CDR3 coding sequence is TGTGCCAGTAGTATTGGACAGGTACCTAATGAAAAACTGTTTTTT. Protein product: CASSIGQVPNEKLFF. This chain joins TRBV19 and TRBJ1-4, with TRBD1 matching 7 bases. The V segment lost 3 bases and the J segment 3 bases; nucleotides outside the gene matches: 4. From germline, CDR1 is LNHDA and CDR2 SQIVND (reference sequence). This CDR3 contains 15 residues. The whole variable domain, remainder taken from reference TRBV19 and TRBJ1-4, is DGGITQSPKYLFRKEGQNVTLSCEQNLNHDAMYWYRQDPGQGLRLIYYSQIVNDFQKGDIAEGYSVSREKKESFPLTVTSAQKNPTAFYLCASSIGQVPNEKLFFGSGTQLSVL.

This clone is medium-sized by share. This CDR3 reads CASSIDSYDRVRQPQHF. The CDR3, as DNA: TGTGCCAGTAGTATAGATTCCTATGACAGGGTAAGACAGCCCCAGCATTTT. The chain links TRBV19 to TRBJ1-5, with 7 positions matching TRBD1. The CDR3 contains 17 residues. CDR1 is LNHDA, CDR2 SQIVND, per germline (reference sequence). Germline trimming cut 0 bases from V and 7 bases from J; bases unmatched to any gene: 12.

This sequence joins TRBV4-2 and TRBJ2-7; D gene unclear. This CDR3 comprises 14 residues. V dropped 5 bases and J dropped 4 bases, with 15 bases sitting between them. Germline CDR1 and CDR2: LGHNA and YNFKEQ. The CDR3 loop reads CASSEAPTGYEQYF. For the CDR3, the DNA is TGTGCCAGCAGCGAGGCCCCAACGGGTTACGAGCAGTACTTC.

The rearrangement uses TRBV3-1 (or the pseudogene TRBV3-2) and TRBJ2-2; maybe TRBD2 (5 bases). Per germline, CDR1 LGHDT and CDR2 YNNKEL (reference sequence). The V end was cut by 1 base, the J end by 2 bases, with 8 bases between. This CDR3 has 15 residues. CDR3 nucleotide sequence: TGTGCCAGCAGCCAAGGAGGGATTAACACCGGGGAGCTGTTTTTT. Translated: CASSQGGINTGELFF.

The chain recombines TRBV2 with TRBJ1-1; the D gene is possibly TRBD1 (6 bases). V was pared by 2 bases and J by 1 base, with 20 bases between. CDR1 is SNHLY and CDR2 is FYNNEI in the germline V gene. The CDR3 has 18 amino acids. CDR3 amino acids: CASSEPPNTGWENTEAFF. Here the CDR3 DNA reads TGTGCCAGCAGTGAACCCCCCAATACAGGGTGGGAGAACACTGAAGCTTTCTTT.

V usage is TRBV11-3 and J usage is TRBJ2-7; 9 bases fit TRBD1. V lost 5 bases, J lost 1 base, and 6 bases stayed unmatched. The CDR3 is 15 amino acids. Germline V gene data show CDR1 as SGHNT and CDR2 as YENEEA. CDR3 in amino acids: CASSQRTGDSYEQYF. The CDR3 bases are TGTGCCAGCAGCCAAAGGACAGGGGATTCCTACGAGCAGTACTTC.

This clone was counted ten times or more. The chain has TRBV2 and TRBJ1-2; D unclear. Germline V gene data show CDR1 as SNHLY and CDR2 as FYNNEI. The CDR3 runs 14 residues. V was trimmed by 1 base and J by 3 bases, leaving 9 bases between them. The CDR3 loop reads CASSEENYHYGYTF. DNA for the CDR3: TGTGCCAGCAGTGAAGAGAACTACCACTATGGCTACACCTTC.

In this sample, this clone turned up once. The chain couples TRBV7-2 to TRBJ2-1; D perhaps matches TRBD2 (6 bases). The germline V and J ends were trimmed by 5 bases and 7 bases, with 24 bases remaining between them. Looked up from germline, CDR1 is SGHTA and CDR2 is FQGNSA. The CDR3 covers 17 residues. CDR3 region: CASSPWGGGTKRNEQFF. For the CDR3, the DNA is TGTGCCAGCAGCCCCTGGGGCGGCGGGACCAAACGGAATGAGCAGTTCTTC.